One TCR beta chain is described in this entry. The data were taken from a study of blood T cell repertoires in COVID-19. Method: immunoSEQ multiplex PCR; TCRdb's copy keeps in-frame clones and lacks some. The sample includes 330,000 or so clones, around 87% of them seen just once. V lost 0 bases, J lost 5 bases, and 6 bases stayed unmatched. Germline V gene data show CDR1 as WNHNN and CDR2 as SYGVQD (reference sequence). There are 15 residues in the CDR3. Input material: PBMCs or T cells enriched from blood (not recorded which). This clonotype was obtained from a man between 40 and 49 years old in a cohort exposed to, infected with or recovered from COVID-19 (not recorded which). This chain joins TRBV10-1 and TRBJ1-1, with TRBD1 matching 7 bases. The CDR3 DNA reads TGCGCCAGCAGTGAGTCTGGACAGGCGTCGACTGAAGCTTTCTTT. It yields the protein CASSESGQASTEAFF.